In this sample, the clone carrying this T cell receptor beta chain turned up a few times. What it binds is not known. The sample originates from a study of CD8+ T cells in alopecia areata. Study findings and constraints: Scalp sequencing captures resident alphabeta T cells of normal skin too. Normal scalp had lower clonality than lesional scalp, with alopecia totalis/universalis lesions showing this most strongly.

Sequencing used cDNA as its template, made by extracting RNA and reverse transcribing it. Repertoires were generated with immunoSEQ multiplex PCR, while TCRdb's copy carries only in-frame clones and drops some. This table holds over 120,000 clones, around 60% found once. Germline assignment: CDR1 LNHDA and CDR2 SQIVND (reference sequence). This CDR3 has 13 amino acids. Deletions cut 5 bases from V and 9 bases from J, with 14 bases between. The sequence was obtained from a human donor with alopecia areata. Sequencing used CD4+ T cells sorted from blood, obtained at week 0. The gene calls are TRBV19 and TRBJ1-5; the D gene is possibly TRBD1 (5 bases). CDR3 nucleotides: TGTGCCAGTAGTCCGAGGACACGGGGGCCCCAGCATTTT. Residues: CASSPRTRGPQHF. The whole variable domain, remainder taken from reference TRBV19 and TRBJ1-5, is DGGITQSPKYLFRKEGQNVTLSCEQNLNHDAMYWYRQDPGQGLRLIYYSQIVNDFQKGDIAEGYSVSREKKESFPLTVTSAQKNPTAFYLCASSPRTRGPQHFGDGTRLSIL.